This T cell receptor beta chain was identified during a study of shared clonotypes between healthy human individuals. Assay used: immunoSEQ multiplex PCR; TCRdb lists only in-frame clones, some missing. The data contain some 660,000 clones, 60% to 75% of them singletons. J lost 3 bases, V lost 5 bases, and 8 bases had no gene match. The germline V gene has CDR1 SGHAT and CDR2 FQNNGV. This CDR3 has 17 amino acids. This chain uses TRBV11-2 with TRBJ2-3; 13 bases line up with TRBD2. This receptor was taken from a woman in her twenties or thirties in good health. Sample: memory CD4+ T cells sorted from blood. Noted subset: CD45RA-negative fraction. As DNA, the CDR3 is TGTGCCAGCAGCCCCTTCCGACTAGCGGGAGGAACAGATACGCAGTATTTT. It specifies CASSPFRLAGGTDTQYF.